The 17 T cell receptor beta chains below all came from one sample that was sequenced in a study of response to subunit inactivated influenza vaccine. TCRdb re-analysed the RT-PCR reads in MiXCR, keeping a single row per CDR3 protein. The sample carries hundreds of thousands of distinct CDR3 sequences, about 18% recorded once. The source material was PBMCs from blood, sampled about 5 days after vaccination. These receptors were obtained from a man aged 50 to 60 who received an inactivated influenza vaccine.

V and J are TRBV4-2 and TRBJ2-3; 7 nucleotides line up with TRBD1. The CDR3 has 16 residues. CDR1 and CDR2 from the germline V gene are LGHNA and YNFKEQ. V was clipped by 4 bases and J by 0 bases; unmatched bases: 7. The CDR3 coding sequence is TGTGCCAGCAGCCGAACCGACAGGGTTAGCACAGATACGCAGTATTTT. Residues: CASSRTDRVSTDTQYF.

This clonotype was recorded many times. The V and J genes are TRBV29-1 and TRBJ2-7; D not certain. Trimming stripped 0 bases from V and 5 bases from J, with 11 bases between. Germline assignment: CDR1 SQVTM and CDR2 ANQGSEA. The CDR3 loop spans 13 amino acids. CDR3 protein: CSVEEPGYHEQYF. The CDR3 DNA follows: TGCAGCGTTGAAGAGCCGGGTTACCACGAGCAGTACTTC.

The V and J genes are TRBV3-1 and TRBJ1-5; D not certain. V was pared by 4 bases and J by 7 bases, with 17 bases between. The germline V gene encodes CDR1 LGHDT and CDR2 YNNKEL (reference sequence). The length of the CDR3 is 15 residues. In nucleotides, the CDR3 is TGTGCCAGCAGCCCGCGACGGGGTTCCGGGCAGCCCCAGCATTTT. Amino acids: CASSPRRGSGQPQHF. The full variable domain, in which reference TRBV3-1 and TRBJ1-5 provide the parts outside the CDR3, is DTAVSQTPKYLVTQMGNDKSIKCEQNLGHDTMYWYKQDSKKFLKIMFSYNNKELIINETVPNRFSPKSPDKAHLNLHINSLELGDSAVYFCASSPRRGSGQPQHFGDGTRLSIL.

A few counts support this clonotype. The chain has TRBV20-1 and TRBJ2-4; D is unresolved. Trimming took 0 bases from V and 1 from J, leaving 10 bases between them. CDR3 length: 15 amino acids. Germline lookup yields CDR1 DFQATT and CDR2 SNEGSKA (reference sequence). The CDR3 DNA reads TGCAGTGCTAGAGATCCGGGCCAGGCCAAAAACATTCAGTACTTC. It translates to CSARDPGQAKNIQYF.

This clonotype was counted only a few times. V is TRBV10-3 and J is TRBJ2-3; 9 bases are a match to TRBD2. With V trimmed by 6 bases and J by 4 bases, 5 bases remained unmatched. Looked up from germline, CDR1 is ENHRY and CDR2 is SYGVKD. This CDR3 has 14 amino acids. As DNA, the CDR3 is TGTGCCATCAGGCCAGCGGGAGGAGCAGATACGCAGTATTTT. Its protein is CAIRPAGGADTQYF.

V gene TRBV10-3 combines with J gene TRBJ2-7; 11 bases map to TRBD1. V lost 11 bases and J lost 5; bases outside the gene matches: 14. Germline V gene lookup returns CDR1 ENHRY and CDR2 SYGVKD. The CDR3 is 15 residues long. CDR3 protein: CAAGLGGQGANEQYF. The CDR3 nucleotides are TGTGCCGCGGGACTTGGCGGACAGGGGGCGAACGAGCAGTACTTC.

This clonotype was counted a few times. CDR3 sequence reads: CSASPTSGGYEQYF. CDR3 nucleotide sequence: TGCAGTGCTAGTCCGACTAGCGGGGGATACGAGCAGTACTTC. This rearrangement joins TRBV20-1 to TRBJ2-7; 12 positions match TRBD2. V lost 3 bases to trimming and J lost 4 bases; unmatched junction nucleotides: 4. Germline values: CDR1 DFQATT, CDR2 SNEGSKA (reference sequence). This CDR3 contains 14 residues.

CDR3 DNA sequence: TGTGCCAGCAGCTTCTCGGGGGGGCTTAACACCGGGGAGCTGTTTTTT. Translated: CASSFSGGLNTGELFF. The V gene is TRBV5-6, the J gene TRBJ2-2, with TRBD2 identical over 8 bases. V was pared by 2 bases and J by 2 bases, with 5 bases of the junction left unmatched. The length of the CDR3 is 16 residues. Germline CDR1 is SGHDT and CDR2 is YYEEEE.

The gene calls are TRBV10-1 and TRBJ1-1; D unresolved. Germline V gives CDR1 WNHNN, CDR2 SYGVQD (reference sequence). The V end was cut by 1 base, the J end by 10 bases, with 7 bases between. The CDR3 contains 11 residues. In DNA, the CDR3 is TGCGCCAGCAGTGAGTTCGGACGAGCTTTCTTT. It is translated as CASSEFGRAFF.

A few counts support this clonotype. The rearrangement links TRBV10-3 to TRBJ2-3; D not certain. The CDR3 runs 12 residues. Germline V gene data show CDR1 as ENHRY and CDR2 as SYGVKD. V was cut by 9 bases and J by 4 bases, with 11 bases left in between. The CDR3 protein is CAIGLGADTQYF. CDR3 bases: TGTGCCATTGGTCTCGGCGCAGATACGCAGTATTTT.

The chain links TRBV6-4 to TRBJ2-3, with D perhaps TRBD2 (7 bases). Germline CDR1 reads MRHNA; CDR2 reads SNTAGT. Trimming removed 0 bases from V and 4 bases from J, with 11 bases in between. The CDR3 runs 15 residues. The CDR3 region has the DNA TGTGCCAGCAGTGACTCGGGGGGGGCCGCAGATACGCAGTATTTT. It is translated as CASSDSGGAADTQYF.

The chain recombines TRBV10-3 with TRBJ2-3, with 7 bases identical to TRBD2. Germline CDR1 ENHRY, CDR2 SYGVKD. V lost 3 bases, J lost 2 bases, and 2 bases stayed unmatched. The CDR3 loop spans 14 amino acids. The CDR3 here is CAISEAGPTDTQYF. CDR3 coding DNA: TGTGCCATCAGTGAAGCGGGACCCACAGATACGCAGTATTTT.

The chain recombines TRBV7-2 with TRBJ2-3, with 9 bases aligning to TRBD2. Germline V gives CDR1 SGHTA, CDR2 FQGNSA. The CDR3 runs 15 residues. Unmatched junction bases numbered 10, after V lost 6 bases and J lost 6 bases. The CDR3 here is CASRKTGTSFDTQYF. CDR3 bases: TGTGCCAGCAGAAAGACCGGGACTAGCTTCGATACGCAGTATTTT.

This clonotype was seen a few times. In DNA, the CDR3 is TGCAGTGCTAGGGCGACACAGGGGGCTCAAAACATTCAGTACTTC. This sequence encodes CSARATQGAQNIQYF. The V and J genes are TRBV20-1 and TRBJ2-4, with TRBD1 identical over 9 bases. This CDR3 has 15 amino acids. Losses at the gene ends were 3 bases for V and 5 bases for J; bases not matched to a gene: 8. The germline V gene has CDR1 DFQATT and CDR2 SNEGSKA (reference sequence).

The chain recombines TRBV12-3 or TRBV12-4 with TRBJ1-2; D is unresolved. This CDR3 has 13 amino acids. Trimming took 4 bases from V and 6 from J, leaving 12 bases between them. CDR3 in DNA: TGTGCCAGCAGTTATCAAGTGGGGAATGGCTACACCTTC. Translation: CASSYQVGNGYTF.

The V and J genes are TRBV7-3 and TRBJ2-1, with D possibly matching TRBD1 (5 bases). Looked up from germline, CDR1 is SGHTA and CDR2 is FQGTGA. CDR3 size: 13 residues. The V end lost 5 bases, the J end lost 6 bases, and 11 bases lay between the germline ends. The CDR3 region is CASSPTGRNEQFF. CDR3 coding DNA: TGTGCCAGCAGCCCCACAGGTCGCAATGAGCAGTTCTTC.

This clonotype has only a few counts. The CDR3 sequence: CASREFAAYTGELFF. The CDR3 nucleotides read TGCGCCAGCAGGGAGTTTGCGGCCTATACCGGGGAGCTGTTTTTT. The genes are TRBV5-1 and TRBJ2-2; D ambiguous. V gave up 5 bases and J gave up 5 bases, with 16 bases separating them. Germline CDR1 and CDR2: SGHRS and YFSETQ. There are 15 residues in the CDR3.